The text below deals with one TCR beta chain. This record belongs to a study of regulatory T cells in long-lasting Graves disease. With V trimmed by 7 bases and J by 7 bases, 10 bases remained unmatched. There are 15 residues in the CDR3. Germline values: CDR1 MDHEN, CDR2 SYDVKM. The time point is: persistent/refractory GD, antithyroid drugs over 5 years with positive TRAb. The TCR library used RNA extracted from PBMCs. Arm-PCR of CDR3 regions and iRepertoire HTBI primers were the basis on which TCR beta libraries were built. TCRdb used MiXCR to reprocess the multiplex PCR reads, holding one entry per CDR3 protein. Here the sample spans 400,000 or so distinct CDR3 sequences, 20% being singletons.

This TCR was recovered from a female donor with Graves disease. This chain joins TRBV28 and TRBJ2-2; TRBD1 aligns across 9 bases. The specimen was peripheral blood mononuclear cells (PBMCs), collected when the disease was refractory, from a patient treated with antithyroid drugs. The CDR3, as DNA: TGTGCCAGCACTAGCCGGGACAGGGTTAGCGGGGAGCTGTTTTTT. It yields the protein CASTSRDRVSGELFF.